The rows below give T cell receptor beta chains drawn from one sample of a study of human T cells and chemical hapten exposure. MiXCR, applied by TCRdb to the RACE reads, yields one record per CDR3 protein. The table has 85,000 to 100,000 distinct CDR3 sequences, 12% seen once. Sample: whole blood, taken in connection with sensitization to the hapten diphenylcyclopropenone (DPC). These receptors were obtained from a woman aged 40 to 49 with alopecia areata. Some clones in this sample may be carry-over from other donors' samples. The CDR3 runs from the conserved cysteine through the conserved F or W. Each record gives: D gene, clone size, J gene, V gene, CDR3 protein, CDR3 DNA. A D gene is named only where the DNA matches it firmly. Where a row states a size, it is once, few, many or the class of an expanded clone; other rows omit it.

d_gene: NA; abundance: few; j_gene: TRBJ1-1; v_gene: TRBV28; CDR3aa: CASIPDRNTEAFF; CDR3nt: TGTGCCAGCATCCCGGACAGGAACACTGAAGCTTTCTTT
d_gene: TRBD2; abundance: NA; j_gene: TRBJ2-3; v_gene: TRBV19; CDR3aa: CATHPGGGGGTQYF; CDR3nt: TGTGCCACCCACCCGGGAGGGGGAGGGGGTACGCAGTATTTT
d_gene: NA; abundance: few; j_gene: TRBJ2-2; v_gene: TRBV5-1; CDR3aa: CASSWAGTNTGELFF; CDR3nt: TGCGCCAGCAGCTGGGCGGGAACGAACACCGGGGAGCTGTTTTTT
d_gene: NA; abundance: NA; j_gene: TRBJ1-1; v_gene: TRBV27; CDR3aa: CASGAGSGYTEAFF; CDR3nt: TGTGCCAGCGGTGCAGGGTCAGGGTACACTGAAGCTTTCTTT
d_gene: NA; abundance: many; j_gene: TRBJ2-3; v_gene: TRBV3-1; CDR3aa: CASSPHGSSGPRTDTQYF; CDR3nt: TGTGCCAGCAGCCCTCACGGGTCGTCTGGCCCTCGCACAGATACGCAGTATTTT
d_gene: TRBD1; abundance: NA; j_gene: TRBJ2-4; v_gene: TRBV29-1; CDR3aa: CSVVGQGLTWAKNIQYF; CDR3nt: TGCAGCGTTGTGGGACAGGGGCTGACTTGGGCCAAAAACATTCAGTACTTC
d_gene: TRBD2; abundance: NA; j_gene: TRBJ2-1; v_gene: TRBV11-2; CDR3aa: CASSLERLAGVQFF; CDR3nt: TGTGCCAGCAGCTTAGAAAGACTAGCTGGTGTGCAGTTCTTC
d_gene: TRBD2; abundance: few; j_gene: TRBJ2-3; v_gene: TRBV20-1; CDR3aa: CSAPGTSGTITDTQYF; CDR3nt: TGCAGTGCTCCCGGGACTAGCGGGACCATCACAGATACGCAGTATTTT
d_gene: NA; abundance: few; j_gene: TRBJ2-2; v_gene: TRBV3-1; CDR3aa: CASSHIGELFF; CDR3nt: TGTGCCAGCAGCCATATTGGGGAGCTGTTTTTT
d_gene: TRBD1; abundance: NA; j_gene: TRBJ2-7; v_gene: TRBV7-8; CDR3aa: CASSLIQGAREQYF; CDR3nt: TGTGCCAGCAGCCTAATACAGGGGGCGAGGGAGCAGTACTTC
d_gene: NA; abundance: few; j_gene: TRBJ2-7; v_gene: TRBV13; CDR3aa: CASSVLSARDHEQYF; CDR3nt: TGTGCCAGCAGCGTGCTTAGCGCCAGGGACCACGAGCAGTACTTC
d_gene: NA; abundance: few; j_gene: TRBJ2-1; v_gene: TRBV29-1; CDR3aa: CSAVWANEQFF; CDR3nt: TGCAGCGCTGTATGGGCCAATGAGCAGTTCTTC
d_gene: NA; abundance: few; j_gene: TRBJ2-1; v_gene: TRBV7-7; CDR3aa: CASSLDRGSNEQFF; CDR3nt: TGTGCTAGCAGCTTAGATAGGGGGTCCAATGAGCAGTTCTTC
d_gene: NA; abundance: few; j_gene: TRBJ1-5; v_gene: TRBV19; CDR3aa: CASKGSGNQPQHF; CDR3nt: TGTGCCAGTAAGGGGAGTGGCAATCAGCCCCAGCATTTT
d_gene: NA; abundance: NA; j_gene: TRBJ2-2; v_gene: TRBV29-1; CDR3aa: CSARGFTGTGELFF; CDR3nt: TGCAGCGCCAGAGGGTTTACGGGCACCGGGGAGCTGTTTTTT
d_gene: NA; abundance: NA; j_gene: TRBJ2-7; v_gene: TRBV6-2/TRBV6-3; CDR3aa: CASRPRGSLPEQYF; CDR3nt: TGTGCCAGCAGGCCGAGGGGGAGTCTTCCCGAGCAGTACTTC
d_gene: NA; abundance: many; j_gene: TRBJ2-4; v_gene: TRBV4-1; CDR3aa: CASSQGGLAANIQYF; CDR3nt: TGCGCCAGCAGCCAAGGGGGGCTAGCGGCAAACATTCAGTACTTC
d_gene: NA; abundance: many; j_gene: TRBJ2-3; v_gene: TRBV28; CDR3aa: CASSSPGQGGTDTQYF; CDR3nt: TGTGCCAGCAGTTCCCCCGGACAGGGAGGGACAGATACGCAGTATTTT
d_gene: NA; abundance: many; j_gene: TRBJ2-5; v_gene: TRBV6-2/TRBV6-3; CDR3aa: CASSQQSKSGQYF; CDR3nt: TGTGCCAGCAGTCAGCAGTCCAAGAGTGGACAGTACTTC
d_gene: TRBD1; abundance: few; j_gene: TRBJ1-5; v_gene: TRBV6-2/TRBV6-3; CDR3aa: CASSYRTGHQPQHF; CDR3nt: TGTGCCAGCAGCTACAGGACAGGTCATCAGCCCCAGCATTTT
d_gene: NA; abundance: many; j_gene: TRBJ2-6; v_gene: TRBV6-2/TRBV6-3; CDR3aa: CASSYAPAFPRSGANVLTF; CDR3nt: TGTGCCAGCAGTTACGCCCCCGCCTTCCCCCGCTCTGGGGCCAACGTCCTGACTTTC
d_gene: TRBD2; abundance: NA; j_gene: TRBJ2-7; v_gene: TRBV6-2/TRBV6-3; CDR3aa: CASSWRTSGRGEQYF; CDR3nt: TGTGCCAGCAGTTGGAGGACTAGCGGGAGAGGCGAGCAGTACTTC
d_gene: NA; abundance: many; j_gene: TRBJ2-7; v_gene: TRBV29-1; CDR3aa: CSVAWLGLEQYF; CDR3nt: TGCAGCGTTGCATGGTTGGGGTTGGAGCAGTACTTC
d_gene: NA; abundance: few; j_gene: TRBJ1-2; v_gene: TRBV28; CDR3aa: CASRSAAGYSGYTF; CDR3nt: TGTGCCAGCAGATCCGCGGCAGGGTACTCTGGCTACACCTTC
d_gene: NA; abundance: NA; j_gene: TRBJ2-3; v_gene: TRBV5-6; CDR3aa: CASSLVTGKDTQYF; CDR3nt: TGTGCCAGCAGCTTGGTCACGGGAAAGGATACGCAGTATTTT